This T cell receptor (beta chain) was sequenced during a study of CD8 T cells in Susac syndrome. RNA was extracted with the RNeasy kit, and a quantity of about 0.45 to 1 ug was reverse transcribed using random hexamers. TCRdb reprocessed the immunoSEQ multiplex PCR reads via MiXCR and lists one record per CDR3 protein. This table has about 290,000 distinct CDR3 sequences, 89% appearing once. The CDR3 sequence is 15 residues long. Trimming removed 4 bases at V and 0 bases at J, with 10 bases between. Germline V gene lookup returns CDR1 MGHDK and CDR2 SYGVNS. Sequencing of TCR beta drew on CD8+ and CD4+ T cells from blood.

Material for sequencing was CD8+ T cells from PBMCs. The rearrangement uses TRBV25-1 and TRBJ2-1; possibly TRBD2 for D (6 bases). The sequence was collected from a human donor with multiple sclerosis. CDR3: CASSGDWSSYNEQFF. CDR3 nucleotide sequence: TGTGCCAGCAGTGGGGACTGGAGCTCCTACAATGAGCAGTTCTTC.